A selection of T cell receptor beta chains follows, all from one sample in a study of human thymus T cells. Measured with immunoSEQ multiplex PCR; TCRdb has only the in-frame clones, and not every one. The repertoire holds some 130,000 clones, with around 94% as singletons. Sequencing input: thymus tissue. The origin of the receptors is a boy in the first two years of life with a congenital heart defect but otherwise immunologically healthy. The CDR3 runs from the conserved cysteine through the conserved F or W. A D gene is named only where the DNA matches it firmly. Clone size is stated in some rows and not others, as once, few, many or a class when expanded.

>once|TRBV5-1|TRBJ2-5|TRBD2
TGCGCCAGCAGCTTGGCGGCTAGCGGAGGGCAGACCCAGTACTTC
CASSLAASGGQTQYF
>-|TRBV27|TRBJ2-1|TRBD1
TGTGCCAGCAGCCTTTACAGGGGGCGAGAGCAGTTCTTC
CASSLYRGREQFF
>-|TRBV4-3|TRBJ1-1|TRBD1
TGCGCCAGCAGCCTGCTTGTCGGGACAGGCAACACTGAAGCTTTCTTT
CASSLLVGTGNTEAFF
>-|TRBV28|TRBJ2-3|TRBD1
TGTGCCAGCACGACAGGGAACAGTCCAGATACGCAGTATTTT
CASTTGNSPDTQYF
>once|TRBV4-3|TRBJ1-3|TRBD1
TGCGCCAGCAGCAAACGCAATCAGGACAGGGAAGGAAACACCATATATTTT
CASSKRNQDREGNTIYF
>-|TRBV19|TRBJ2-1|-
TGTGCCAGTACCCCCTCCGGGGGTTACAATGAGCAGTTCTTC
CASTPSGGYNEQFF
>-|TRBV13|TRBJ2-3|-
TGTGCCAGCAGCCAAGGGCGGGGCGATACGCAGTATTTT
CASSQGRGDTQYF
>-|TRBV1|TRBJ1-5|-
TGCACCAGCAGCCAACCCGGCGTACGCCAGCATTTT
CTSSQPGVRQHF
>-|TRBV10-3|TRBJ2-3|TRBD2
TGTGCGACGACGAGCGGGGGAACAGATACGCAGTATTTT
CATTSGGTDTQYF
>once|TRBV4-1|TRBJ2-1|TRBD2
TGCGCCAGCAGCCCCGCGGAACGCGCGGGGGGGGCAATGAATGAGCAGTTCTTC
CASSPAERAGGAMNEQFF
>-|TRBV10-3|TRBJ2-7|-
TGTGCCATCAGTGCAGGAGCTTTTAGTGGCCCCTACGAGCAGTACTTC
CAISAGAFSGPYEQYF